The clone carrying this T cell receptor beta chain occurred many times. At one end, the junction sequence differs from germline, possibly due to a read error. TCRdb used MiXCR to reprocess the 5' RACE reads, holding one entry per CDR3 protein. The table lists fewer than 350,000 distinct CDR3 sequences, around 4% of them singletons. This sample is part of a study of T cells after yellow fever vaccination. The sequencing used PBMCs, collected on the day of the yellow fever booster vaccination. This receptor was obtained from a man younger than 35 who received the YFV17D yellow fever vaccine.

The CDR3 reads CASSRTGIEQFF. In DNA form, the CDR3 reads TGTGCTAGCAGTCGTACAGGAATCGAGCAGTTCTTC. This chain joins TRBV7-7 and TRBJ2-1; TRBD1 is a possible D gene (5 bases). This CDR3 contains 12 residues. Germline V gene lookup returns CDR1 SSHAT and CDR2 FNYEAQ (reference sequence). Based on the CDR3 plus reference TRBV7-7 and TRBJ2-1, the full variable domain is GAGVSQSPRYKVTKRGQDVTLRCDPISSHATLYWYQQALGQGPEFLTYFNYEAQPDKSGLPSDRFSAERPEGSISTLTIQRTEQRDSAMYRCASSRTGIEQFFGPGTRLTVL.